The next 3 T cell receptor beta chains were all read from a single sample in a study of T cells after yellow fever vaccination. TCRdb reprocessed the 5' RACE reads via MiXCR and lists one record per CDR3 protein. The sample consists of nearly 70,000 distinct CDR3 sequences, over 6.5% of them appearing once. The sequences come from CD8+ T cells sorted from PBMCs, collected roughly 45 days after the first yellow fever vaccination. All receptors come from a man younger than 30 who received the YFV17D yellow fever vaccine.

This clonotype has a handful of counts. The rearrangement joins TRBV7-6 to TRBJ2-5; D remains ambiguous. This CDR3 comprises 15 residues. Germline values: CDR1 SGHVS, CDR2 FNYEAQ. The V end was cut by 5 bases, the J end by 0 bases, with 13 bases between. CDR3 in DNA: TGTGCCAGCAGCCGCTCGACGGGCTACCAAGAGACCCAGTACTTC. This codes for CASSRSTGYQETQYF.

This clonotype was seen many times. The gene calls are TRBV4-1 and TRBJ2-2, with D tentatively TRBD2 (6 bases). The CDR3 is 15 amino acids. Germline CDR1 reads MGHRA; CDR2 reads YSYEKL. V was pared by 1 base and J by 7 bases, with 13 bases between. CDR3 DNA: TGCGCCAGCAGCCAAGGGGACTCGGGCAGCGGGGAGCTGTTTTTT. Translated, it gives CASSQGDSGSGELFF.

The CDR3 DNA is TGTGCCATCAGTACGATGGACAGAAGCTCCTACAATGAGCAGTTCTTC. Protein product: CAISTMDRSSYNEQFF. The rearrangement joins TRBV10-3 to TRBJ2-1; TRBD1 is a possible D gene (6 bases). This CDR3 has 16 amino acids. In germline, CDR1 is ENHRY, CDR2 SYGVKD. V dropped 5 bases and J dropped 0 bases, with 14 bases sitting between them.